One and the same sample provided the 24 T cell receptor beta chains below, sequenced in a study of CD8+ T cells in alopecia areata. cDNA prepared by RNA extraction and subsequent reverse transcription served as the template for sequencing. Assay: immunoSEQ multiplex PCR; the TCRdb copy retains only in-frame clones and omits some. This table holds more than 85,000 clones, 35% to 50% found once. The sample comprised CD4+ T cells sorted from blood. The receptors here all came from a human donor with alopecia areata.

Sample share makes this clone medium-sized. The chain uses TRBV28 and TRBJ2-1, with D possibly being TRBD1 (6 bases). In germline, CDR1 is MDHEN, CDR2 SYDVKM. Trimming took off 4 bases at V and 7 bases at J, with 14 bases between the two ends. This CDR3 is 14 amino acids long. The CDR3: CASSSRQGRNEQFF. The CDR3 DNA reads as TGTGCCAGCAGTTCCCGGCAGGGGCGGAATGAGCAGTTCTTC.

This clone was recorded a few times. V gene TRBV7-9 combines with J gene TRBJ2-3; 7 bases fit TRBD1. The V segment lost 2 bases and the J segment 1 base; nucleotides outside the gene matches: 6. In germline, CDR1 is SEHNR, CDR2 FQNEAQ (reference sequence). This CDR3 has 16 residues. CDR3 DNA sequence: TGTGCCAGCAGCTTACGGACAGGAAGGGGCACAGATACGCAGTATTTT. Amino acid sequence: CASSLRTGRGTDTQYF.

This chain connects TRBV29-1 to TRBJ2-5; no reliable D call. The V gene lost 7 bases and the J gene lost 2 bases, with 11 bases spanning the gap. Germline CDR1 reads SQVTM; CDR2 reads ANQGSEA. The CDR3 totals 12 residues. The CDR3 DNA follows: TGCAGCGCTTCAGTGAGTCAAGAGACCCAGTACTTC. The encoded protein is CSASVSQETQYF.

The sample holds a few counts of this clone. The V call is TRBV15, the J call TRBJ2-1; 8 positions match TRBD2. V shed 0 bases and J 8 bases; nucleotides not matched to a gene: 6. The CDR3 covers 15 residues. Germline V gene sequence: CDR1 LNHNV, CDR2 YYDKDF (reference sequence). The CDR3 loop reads CATSRDQRGIDEQFF. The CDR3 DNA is TGTGCCACCAGCAGAGATCAGCGGGGGATAGATGAGCAGTTCTTC.

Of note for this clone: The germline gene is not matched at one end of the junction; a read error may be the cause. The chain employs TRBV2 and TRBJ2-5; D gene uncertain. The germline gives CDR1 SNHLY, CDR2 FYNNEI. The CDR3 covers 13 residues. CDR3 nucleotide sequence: TGTGCCAGCAGGGAAGTTTCCCAAGAGACCCAGTACTTC. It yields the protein CASREVSQETQYF. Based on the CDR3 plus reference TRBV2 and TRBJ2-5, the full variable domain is EPEVTQTPSHQVTQMGQEVILRCVPISNHLYFYWYRQILGQKVEFLVSFYNNEISEKSEIFDDQFSVERPDGSNFTLKIRSTKLEDSAMYFCASREVSQETQYFGPGTRLLVL.

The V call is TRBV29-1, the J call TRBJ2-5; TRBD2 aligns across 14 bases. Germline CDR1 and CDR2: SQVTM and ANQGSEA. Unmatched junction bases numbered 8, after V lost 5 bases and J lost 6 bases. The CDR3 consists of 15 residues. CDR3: CSVRSGLAGEKTQYF. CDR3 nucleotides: TGCAGCGTTCGTTCGGGACTAGCGGGGGAGAAGACCCAGTACTTC.

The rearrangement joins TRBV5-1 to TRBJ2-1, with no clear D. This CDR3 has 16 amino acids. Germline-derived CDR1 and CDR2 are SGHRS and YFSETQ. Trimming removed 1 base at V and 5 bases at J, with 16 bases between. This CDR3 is CASSLNPVGWNNEQFF. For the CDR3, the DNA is TGCGCCAGCAGCTTGAATCCGGTCGGATGGAACAATGAGCAGTTCTTC.

The CDR3 protein is CASSGFAGAETQYF. The DNA for the CDR3 is TGTGCCAGCAGTGGCTTTGCAGGAGCGGAGACCCAGTACTTC. This chain links TRBV7-2 with TRBJ2-5, with D unresolved. Germline V gene data show CDR1 as SGHTA and CDR2 as FQGNSA. The CDR3 covers 14 residues. The V end lost 6 bases, the J end lost 5 bases, and 16 bases lay between the germline ends.

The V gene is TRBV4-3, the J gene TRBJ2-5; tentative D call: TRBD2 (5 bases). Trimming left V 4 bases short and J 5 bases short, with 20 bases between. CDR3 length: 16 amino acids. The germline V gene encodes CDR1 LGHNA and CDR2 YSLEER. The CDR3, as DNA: TGCGCCAGCAGCCCGAGCGCGGTGGGGAGATTGGAGACCCAGTACTTC. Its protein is CASSPSAVGRLETQYF.

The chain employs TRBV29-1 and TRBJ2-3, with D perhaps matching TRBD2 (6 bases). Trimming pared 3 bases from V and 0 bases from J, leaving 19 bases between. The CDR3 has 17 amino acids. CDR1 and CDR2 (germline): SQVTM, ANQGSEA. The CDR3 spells CSVDRGTENPSTDTQYF. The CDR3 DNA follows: TGCAGCGTTGACCGGGGGACCGAGAATCCTAGCACAGATACGCAGTATTTT.

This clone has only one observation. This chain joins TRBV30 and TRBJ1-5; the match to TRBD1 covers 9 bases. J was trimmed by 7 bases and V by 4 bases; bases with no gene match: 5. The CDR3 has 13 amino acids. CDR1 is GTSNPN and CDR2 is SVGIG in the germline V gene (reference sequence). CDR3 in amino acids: CAWMGQGNQPQHF. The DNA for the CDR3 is TGTGCCTGGATGGGACAGGGAAACCAGCCCCAGCATTTT.

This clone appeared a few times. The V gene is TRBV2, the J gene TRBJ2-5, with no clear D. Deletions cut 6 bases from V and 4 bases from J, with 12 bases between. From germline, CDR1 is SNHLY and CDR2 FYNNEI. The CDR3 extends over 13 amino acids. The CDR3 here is CASSRRSIETQYF. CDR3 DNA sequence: TGTGCCAGCAGCCGTCGAAGTATAGAGACCCAGTACTTC.

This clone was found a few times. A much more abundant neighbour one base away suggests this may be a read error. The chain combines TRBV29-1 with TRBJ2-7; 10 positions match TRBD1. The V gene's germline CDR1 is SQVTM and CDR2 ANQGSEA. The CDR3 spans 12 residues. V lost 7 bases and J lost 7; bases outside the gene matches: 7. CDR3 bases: TGCAGCGGTCGACAGGGGGCCGATGAGCAGTACTTC. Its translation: CSGRQGADEQYF.

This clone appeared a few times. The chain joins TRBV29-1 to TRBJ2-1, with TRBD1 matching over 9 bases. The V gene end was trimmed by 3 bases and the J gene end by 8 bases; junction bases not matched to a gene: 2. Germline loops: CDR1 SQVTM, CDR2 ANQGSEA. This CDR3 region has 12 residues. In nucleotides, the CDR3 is TGCAGCGTTGAGGGACAGGGCGATGAGCAGTTCTTC. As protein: CSVEGQGDEQFF.

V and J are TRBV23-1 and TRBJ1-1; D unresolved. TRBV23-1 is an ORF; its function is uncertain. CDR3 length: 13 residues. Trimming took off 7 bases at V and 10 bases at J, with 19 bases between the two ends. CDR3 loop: CASKRERFCVAFF. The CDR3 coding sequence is TGCGCCAGCAAAAGGGAAAGGTTTTGCGTAGCTTTCTTT.

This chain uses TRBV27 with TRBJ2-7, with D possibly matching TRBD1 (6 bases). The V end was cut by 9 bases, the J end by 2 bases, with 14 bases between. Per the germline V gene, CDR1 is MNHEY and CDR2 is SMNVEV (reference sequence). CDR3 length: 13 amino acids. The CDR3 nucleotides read TGTGCCAGTAGCCGGGACAAGACCTACGAGCAGTACTTC. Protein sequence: CASSRDKTYEQYF.

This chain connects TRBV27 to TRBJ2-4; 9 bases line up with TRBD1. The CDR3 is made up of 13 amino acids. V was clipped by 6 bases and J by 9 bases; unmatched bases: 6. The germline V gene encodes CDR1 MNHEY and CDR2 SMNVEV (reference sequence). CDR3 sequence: CASRRQGEIIQYF. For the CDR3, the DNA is TGTGCCAGCAGGCGACAGGGGGAGATCATTCAGTACTTC.

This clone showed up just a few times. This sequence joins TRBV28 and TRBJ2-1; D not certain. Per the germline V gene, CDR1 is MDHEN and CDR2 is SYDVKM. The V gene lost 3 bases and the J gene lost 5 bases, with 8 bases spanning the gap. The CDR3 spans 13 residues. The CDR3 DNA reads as TGTGCCAGCAGTTTCTGGGGAAACAATGAGCAGTTCTTC. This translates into CASSFWGNNEQFF.

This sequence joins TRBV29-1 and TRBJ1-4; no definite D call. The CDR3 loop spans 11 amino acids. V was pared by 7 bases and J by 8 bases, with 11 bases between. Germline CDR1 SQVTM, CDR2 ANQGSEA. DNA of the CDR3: TGCAGCGGAGGGCGAGGGGAAAAACTGTTTTTT. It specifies CSGGRGEKLFF.

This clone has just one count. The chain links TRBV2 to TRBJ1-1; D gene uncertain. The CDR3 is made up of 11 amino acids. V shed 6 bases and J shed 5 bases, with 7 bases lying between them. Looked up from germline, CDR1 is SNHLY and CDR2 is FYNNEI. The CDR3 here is CASRLSTEAFF. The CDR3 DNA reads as TGTGCCAGCAGACTATCGACTGAAGCTTTCTTT.

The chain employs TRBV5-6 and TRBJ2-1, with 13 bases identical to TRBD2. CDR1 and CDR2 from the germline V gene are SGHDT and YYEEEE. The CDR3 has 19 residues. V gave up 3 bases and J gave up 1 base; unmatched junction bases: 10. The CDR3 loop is CASSSGGLAGSISYNEQFF. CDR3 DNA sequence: TGTGCCAGCAGCTCCGGGGGACTAGCGGGATCCATTTCCTACAATGAGCAGTTCTTC.

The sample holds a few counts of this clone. CDR3 loop: CASTDMGGNTDTQYF. CDR3 bases: TGTGCCAGCACCGATATGGGCGGGAACACAGATACGCAGTATTTT. The chain carries TRBV7-2 and TRBJ2-3, with D possibly TRBD2 on 6 matching bases. Germline lookup yields CDR1 SGHTA and CDR2 FQGNSA. V was clipped by 7 bases and J by 2 bases, with 16 bases between them. This CDR3 spans 15 amino acids.

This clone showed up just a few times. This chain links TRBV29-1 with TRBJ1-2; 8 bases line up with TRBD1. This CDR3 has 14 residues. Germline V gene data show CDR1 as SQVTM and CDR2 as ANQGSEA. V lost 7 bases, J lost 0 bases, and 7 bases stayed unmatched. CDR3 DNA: TGCAGCGCCAGGGACAGGCGTGCTAACTATGGCTACACCTTC. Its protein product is CSARDRRANYGYTF.

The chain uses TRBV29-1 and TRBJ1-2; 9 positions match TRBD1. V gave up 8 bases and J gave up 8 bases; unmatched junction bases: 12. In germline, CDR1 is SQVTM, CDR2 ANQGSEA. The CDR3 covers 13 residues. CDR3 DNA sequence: TGCAGCCCGGCGGCGATGGACAGGGGAGGCTACACCTTC. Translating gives CSPAAMDRGGYTF.